The 19 T cell receptor beta chains presented below share a single source sample, sequenced in a study of blood T cell repertoires in COVID-19. Assay used: immunoSEQ multiplex PCR; TCRdb lists only in-frame clones, some missing. Found here are some 350,000 clones, roughly nine tenths of them singletons; the top ten hold 2.5% to 3.5%. The sample was PBMCs or T cells enriched from blood (not recorded which). The origin of the receptors is a woman in her thirties who had recovered from COVID-19.

This chain joins TRBV27 and TRBJ1-4; 9 bases line up with TRBD1. CDR1 and CDR2 (germline): MNHEY, SMNVEV (reference sequence). Trimming cost V 5 bases and J 6 bases; bases outside gene matches: 7. The CDR3 length is 15 residues. The CDR3 protein is CASSQTGGEDEKLFF. CDR3 sequence (DNA): TGTGCCAGCAGTCAGACAGGGGGTGAGGATGAAAAACTGTTTTTT.

This clone has just one count. The genes are TRBV5-4 and TRBJ2-1; possibly TRBD1 for D (6 bases). V was clipped by 4 bases and J by 10 bases, with 18 bases between them. CDR1 and CDR2 from the germline V gene are SGHNT and YYREEE (reference sequence). This CDR3 contains 14 residues. The CDR3 DNA reads TGTGCCAGCAGCCCCGGGACACGGCTAGAAGAGCAGTTCTTC. Its protein is CASSPGTRLEEQFF. Filled out from reference TRBV5-4 and TRBJ2-1, the complete variable domain reads ETGVTQSPTHLIKTRGQQVTLRCSSQSGHNTVSWYQQALGQGPQFIFQYYREEENGRGNFPPRFSGLQFPNYSSELNVNALELDDSALYLCASSPGTRLEEQFFGPGTRLTVL.

CDR3 sequence (DNA): TGCGCCAGCAGCCCGGGGAGGGCCCGTGGCAATCAGCCCCAGCATTTT. This translates into CASSPGRARGNQPQHF. This chain links TRBV4-1 with TRBJ1-5; no clear D gene. The germline V and J ends were trimmed by 4 bases and 2 bases, with 15 bases remaining between them. From germline, CDR1 is MGHRA and CDR2 YSYEKL. CDR3 length equals 16 residues.

This clone was seen once. The chain has TRBV7-1 and TRBJ1-6; tentative D call: TRBD1 (5 bases). TRBV7-1 is noted as an ORF with a role that remains uncertain. CDR3 length equals 24 residues. Deletions cut 3 bases from V and 6 bases from J, with 39 bases between. CDR3 bases: TGTGCCAGCAGCTCGCAGGTGGGAGGGGCCGCGTTTGGATACCTTAGCTTTGGTAATTCACCCCTCCACTTT. It specifies CASSSQVGGAAFGYLSFGNSPLHF.

The V and J genes are TRBV6-1 and TRBJ2-4; tentatively, D is TRBD1 (6 bases). This CDR3 is built from 12 residues. Germline V gene data show CDR1 as MNHNS and CDR2 as SASEGT. V was clipped by 3 bases and J by 7 bases, with 7 bases between them. CDR3 loop: CASSDQGNIQYF. The CDR3 DNA reads as TGTGCCAGCAGTGACCAGGGGAACATTCAGTACTTC.

The genes are TRBV5-4 and TRBJ2-1; 12 bases line up with TRBD2. Germline CDR1 reads SGHNT; CDR2 reads YYREEE (reference sequence). This CDR3 is built from 17 residues. The V gene end was trimmed by 2 bases and the J gene end by 9 bases; junction bases not matched to a gene: 12. CDR3 coding DNA: TGTGCCAGCAGCTTAGAACCTAGCGGGGGGGCGTTAAGTGAGCAGTTCTTC. Amino acids: CASSLEPSGGALSEQFF.

This clone showed up just once. The chain couples TRBV6-2 or TRBV6-3 to TRBJ2-7; D possibly corresponds to TRBD2 (5 bases). The germline V gene has CDR1 MNHEY and CDR2 SVGEGT. V lost 1 base and J 5 bases, leaving 15 bases between the germline ends. The CDR3 sequence is 15 residues long. The CDR3 is CASSYFGRGSDEQYF. CDR3 bases: TGTGCCAGCAGTTACTTCGGCCGGGGTTCGGACGAGCAGTACTTC.

This clone occurred a few times. The chain employs TRBV28 and TRBJ1-3, with D hard to call. V was cut by 3 bases and J by 0 bases, with 9 bases left in between. CDR1 is MDHEN, CDR2 SYDVKM, per germline. The CDR3 runs 15 residues. The CDR3: CASSFHSNSGNTIYF. The CDR3 DNA sequence: TGTGCCAGCAGTTTCCACAGCAACTCTGGAAACACCATATATTTT.

The chain employs TRBV5-6 and TRBJ2-1; no definite D call. V lost 1 base to trimming and J lost 1 base, with 9 bases between them. Germline lookup yields CDR1 SGHDT and CDR2 YYEEEE. The CDR3 length is 15 residues. CDR3 DNA: TGTGCCAGCAGCTTGTGGGCCACTTCCTACAATGAGCAGTTCTTC. Amino acids: CASSLWATSYNEQFF.

The chain joins TRBV4-2 to TRBJ1-4; 7 bases map to TRBD1. The CDR3 loop spans 16 amino acids. Germline trimming cut 6 bases from V and 0 bases from J; bases unmatched to any gene: 7. The germline V gene has CDR1 LGHNA and CDR2 YNFKEQ. The CDR3 spells CASSRQGSATNEKLFF. In nucleotides, the CDR3 is TGTGCCAGCAGTCGACAGGGATCGGCAACTAATGAAAAACTGTTTTTT.

The chain combines TRBV15 with TRBJ1-1, with D perhaps TRBD1 (5 bases). CDR3 size: 13 residues. Germline lookup yields CDR1 LNHNV and CDR2 YYDKDF (reference sequence). Trimming took 4 bases from V and 1 from J, leaving 7 bases between them. The DNA of the CDR3 is TGTGCCACCAGCACCGACAGGAACACTGAAGCTTTCTTT. Protein: CATSTDRNTEAFF.

The J gene is TRBJ2-7, the V gene TRBV20-1, with D perhaps matching TRBD1 (5 bases). V lost 5 bases, J lost 4 bases, and 9 bases lay in between. CDR3 length: 11 amino acids. Germline V gene lookup returns CDR1 DFQATT and CDR2 SNEGSKA (reference sequence). CDR3 amino acids: CSAQGIYEQYF. CDR3 DNA sequence: TGCAGTGCTCAGGGTATATACGAGCAGTACTTC.

The CDR3 protein is CASSQLPQQPQHF. The CDR3 DNA reads as TGTGCCAGCAGTCAACTACCACAACAGCCCCAGCATTTT. The chain has TRBV12-3 or TRBV12-4 and TRBJ1-5; D is ambiguous. Trimming shortened V by 5 bases and J by 7 bases, and 12 bases separated the two germline ends. This CDR3 region has 13 residues.

CDR3 sequence: CASSLVPGVVYTDTQYF. Written as DNA, the CDR3 is TGTGCCAGCAGCTTAGTCCCAGGGGTAGTTTACACAGATACGCAGTATTTT. The chain recombines TRBV7-9 with TRBJ2-3; D possibly corresponds to TRBD1 (6 bases). The CDR3 runs to 17 residues. In germline, CDR1 is SEHNR, CDR2 FQNEAQ (reference sequence). The germline V and J ends were trimmed by 1 base and 2 bases, with 16 bases remaining between them.

This clone appeared a single time. V usage is TRBV19 and J usage is TRBJ1-6; D gene uncertain. This CDR3 comprises 16 residues. V was pared by 3 bases and J by 7 bases, with 16 bases between. The germline CDR1 and CDR2 sequences are LNHDA and SQIVND (reference sequence). As DNA, the CDR3 is TGTGCCAGTAGTATGGGAGTTGGAGGATGGAATTCACCCCTCCACTTT. This translates into CASSMGVGGWNSPLHF.

This clone appeared a single time. V is TRBV6-5 and J is TRBJ1-2, with 9 bases aligning to TRBD1. Germline V CDR1 and CDR2: MNHEY, SVGAGI. V lost 6 bases, J lost 4 bases, and 6 bases stayed unmatched. This CDR3 is built from 14 residues. CDR3 amino acids: CASRTGTGSYGYTF. The CDR3 DNA is TGTGCCAGCAGAACCGGGACAGGGAGCTATGGCTACACCTTC.

The genes are TRBV6-5 and TRBJ1-4, with TRBD1 matching 8 bases. The CDR3 totals 14 residues. Germline CDR1 MNHEY, CDR2 SVGAGI. Trimming removed 5 bases from V and 5 bases from J; junction bases left unmatched: 4. DNA of the CDR3: TGTGCCAGCAGTCAGGACAGGGAGAATGAAAAACTGTTTTTT. This gives the protein CASSQDRENEKLFF.

The chain combines TRBV6-6 with TRBJ2-7; D is possibly TRBD1 (6 bases). Germline loops: CDR1 MNHNY, CDR2 SVGAGI (reference sequence). The CDR3 covers 14 residues. Trimming took off 6 bases at V and 4 bases at J, with 16 bases between the two ends. Here the CDR3 DNA reads TGTGCCAGCAGCCTGGGACACTCTGCGTACGAGCAGTACTTC. Translating it yields CASSLGHSAYEQYF.

CDR3 in DNA: TGTGCCAGCAGCTATTATGGGTCGGAGGTCACTGAAGCTTTCTTT. Its protein is CASSYYGSEVTEAFF. V usage is TRBV7-3 and J usage is TRBJ1-1; D remains ambiguous. Germline V gives CDR1 SGHTA, CDR2 FQGTGA. This CDR3 region has 15 residues. Trimming removed 4 bases from V and 4 bases from J, with 16 bases in between.